This T cell receptor (beta chain) is from a study of liver allograft versus peripheral blood T cells. The wider study: Recipients' peripheral blood served as the comparator for T cell receptor repertoires in transplanted livers. Findings and limits, study-wide: T cell receptor repertoires inside liver allografts reportedly differed from those in peripheral blood.

Comments on this clonotype: The target antigen is unknown. This sequence may be a read error, since a much larger clone differs from it by one base.

TCRdb re-called the reads with MiXCR, one entry per CDR3 protein. The table shows 4,000 or so distinct CDR3 sequences, with 11% to 15% occurring only once. The receptor comes from a human patient who had a liver transplant. Some of these T cells may belong to the graft donor.

The CDR3 here is CVSSLSVAGGPWEQYF. CDR3 DNA sequence: TGTGTCAGCAGTTTATCCGTAGCGGGAGGGCCTTGGGAGCAGTACTTC. The rearrangement links TRBV27 to TRBJ2-7; 11 nucleotides match TRBD2. This CDR3 is built from 16 residues. Per the germline V gene, CDR1 is MNHEY and CDR2 is SMNVEV (reference sequence).